The 18 T cell receptor beta chains presented below share a single source sample, sequenced in a study of read filtering for tumor transcriptome and immune sequencing. Molecular barcoded adaptors covering alpha/delta and beta/gamma chains were used on 400 to 450 ng RNA. TCRdb recomputed calls from the reads with MiXCR, one row per CDR3 protein. Altogether some 80,000 distinct CDR3 sequences are present, 9% to 15% being singletons, with the ten largest covering around 14%. Material for sequencing was a population of CD138-negative cells sorted from bone marrow. The receptor set was obtained from a donor at least 40 years old with multiple myeloma.

This clonotype was detected a few times. V usage is TRBV2 and J usage is TRBJ2-2, with unresolved D. The length of the CDR3 is 12 residues. Germline assignment: CDR1 SNHLY and CDR2 FYNNEI. V lost 6 bases and J lost 5, with 7 bases in between. The DNA for the CDR3 is TGTGCCAGCAGAGCAGAAACCGGGGAGCTGTTTTTT. This encodes CASRAETGELFF.

This clonotype was counted between two and nine times. V is TRBV20-1 and J is TRBJ2-3; the match to TRBD1 covers 8 bases. The CDR3 totals 17 residues. J lost 2 bases, V lost 1 base, and 11 bases had no gene match. Germline V gene data show CDR1 as DFQATT and CDR2 as SNEGSKA (reference sequence). The CDR3 loop reads CSARVRQGARFTDTQYF. The CDR3 DNA reads as TGCAGTGCTAGAGTTCGGCAGGGGGCCAGGTTCACAGATACGCAGTATTTT.

The chain combines TRBV7-2 with TRBJ1-6, with D possibly matching TRBD1 (6 bases). The CDR3 has 14 amino acids. V was pared by 3 bases and J by 4 bases, with 7 bases between. The germline CDR1 and CDR2 sequences are SGHTA and FQGNSA. CDR3 in DNA: TGTGCCAGCAGCTTCGGACAGTATAATTCACCCCTCCACTTT. Translating gives CASSFGQYNSPLHF.

CDR3 loop: CSATSVVGWEQPQHF. Here the CDR3 DNA reads TGCAGTGCTACCTCGGTTGTGGGATGGGAGCAGCCCCAGCATTTT. J is TRBJ1-5 and V is TRBV20-1; D unclear. There are 15 residues in the CDR3. Trimming took off 4 bases at V and 7 bases at J, with 20 bases between the two ends. Germline-derived CDR1 and CDR2 are DFQATT and SNEGSKA (reference sequence).

In its sample, this clonotype was seen a few times. J is TRBJ2-3 and V is TRBV5-1; D gene ambiguous. Germline V gene lookup returns CDR1 SGHRS and CDR2 YFSETQ. The CDR3 runs to 17 residues. With 0 bases removed from V and 2 bases from J, the gap between germline ends came to 16 bases. The CDR3 loop is CASSLGREASLTDTQYF. DNA for the CDR3: TGCGCCAGCAGCTTGGGCCGAGAGGCGAGCCTCACAGATACGCAGTATTTT.

This clonotype was counted ten times or more. V usage is TRBV20-1 and J usage is TRBJ2-2; D possibly matches TRBD1 or TRBD2 (6 bases each). Germline V gene lookup returns CDR1 DFQATT and CDR2 SNEGSKA (reference sequence). Trimming removed 0 bases at V and 4 bases at J, with 12 bases between. The CDR3 is 15 amino acids. CDR3 coding DNA: TGCAGTGCTAGAGAGGGAGGAGGGGGCACCGGGGAGCTGTTTTTT. This encodes CSAREGGGGTGELFF.

This clonotype ranks as medium-sized. This chain links TRBV7-6 with TRBJ2-2; D unresolved. From germline, CDR1 is SGHVS and CDR2 FNYEAQ. Trimming pared 5 bases from V and 5 bases from J, leaving 9 bases between. This CDR3 region has 13 residues. CDR3 region: CASSPRTTGELFF. The CDR3 DNA reads TGTGCCAGCAGCCCTCGGACGACCGGGGAGCTGTTTTTT.

The genes are TRBV5-1 and TRBJ2-1; D not resolved. Germline V gene data show CDR1 as SGHRS and CDR2 as YFSETQ. V lost 0 bases and J lost 8, with 15 bases in between. CDR3 length: 15 amino acids. CDR3 residues: CASSLEPLEIDEQFF. In DNA form, the CDR3 reads TGCGCCAGCAGCTTGGAACCCTTAGAGATCGATGAGCAGTTCTTC.

This clonotype has ten or more counts. V and J are TRBV5-4 and TRBJ2-3; the D call may be TRBD1 or TRBD2 (5 bases each). The CDR3 covers 15 residues. Trimming took 0 bases from V and 0 from J, leaving 8 bases between them. CDR1 and CDR2 (germline): SGHNT, YYREEE (reference sequence). The CDR3 DNA reads TGTGCCAGCAGCTTGGCCGGGGCTAGCACAGATACGCAGTATTTT. It is translated as CASSLAGASTDTQYF.

Concerning this clonotype: A read error may be the cause here, since a much bigger clone is one base away. The V gene is TRBV20-1, the J gene TRBJ2-7; tentative D call: TRBD2 (6 bases). With 5 bases removed from V and 9 bases from J, the gap between germline ends came to 17 bases. Germline CDR1 and CDR2: DFQATT and SNEGSKA (reference sequence). The CDR3 extends over 12 amino acids. The CDR3 DNA reads TGCAGTGCTGGGGACTCGGATTGGGGGCAGTACTTC. This gives the protein CSAGDSDWGQYF.

This clonotype was found many times. The rearrangement links TRBV5-1 to TRBJ2-2; D call uncertain. Germline CDR1 and CDR2: SGHRS and YFSETQ. V was cut by 0 bases and J by 7 bases, with 13 bases left in between. The CDR3 totals 15 residues. The DNA for the CDR3 is TGCGCCAGCAGCTTGGTACCAAGTCCGGGCGGGGAGCTGTTTTTT. It encodes CASSLVPSPGGELFF.

Note on this clonotype: An end of the junction does not agree with germline; a read error may underlie this. The chain couples TRBV29-1 to TRBJ2-1, with D tentatively TRBD1 (6 bases). CDR3 length: 12 amino acids. CDR1 is SQVTM and CDR2 is ANQGSEA in the germline V gene. The CDR3 protein is CSVETGCNEQSF. DNA of the CDR3: TGCAGCGTGGAGACAGGTTGCAATGAGCAGTCCTTC.

This clonotype was counted at least ten times. CDR3 loop: CASSPPPGQGDGNEQFF. The CDR3 DNA is TGTGCCAGTAGTCCTCCCCCGGGACAGGGGGATGGAAATGAGCAGTTCTTC. The chain combines TRBV19 with TRBJ2-1; TRBD1 matches 11 bases. J lost 7 bases, V lost 5 bases, and 13 bases had no gene match. The CDR3 sequence is 17 residues long. CDR1 and CDR2 from the germline V gene are LNHDA and SQIVND (reference sequence).

This clonotype was seen ten or more times. A clone one base away is much larger, so this may be a read error. The gene calls are TRBV7-9 and TRBJ2-1; D call uncertain. The CDR3 contains 11 residues. CDR1 and CDR2 (germline): SEHNR, FQNEAQ (reference sequence). The CDR3 DNA is TGTGCCAGCAGCTTTCCCAATGGGCAGTTCTTC. It encodes CASSFPNGQFF.

This clonotype was picked up many times. J is TRBJ1-1 and V is TRBV12-3 or TRBV12-4, with D possibly matching TRBD1 (5 bases). The CDR3 extends over 19 amino acids. V lost 1 base and J 4 bases, leaving 25 bases between the germline ends. The CDR3 spells CASSLVAGGWTKVVTEAFF. In DNA form, the CDR3 reads TGTGCCAGCAGTTTAGTGGCGGGGGGGTGGACCAAGGTAGTCACTGAAGCTTTCTTT.

This clonotype was counted many times. V usage is TRBV3-1 and J usage is TRBJ2-1; tentatively, D is TRBD1 or TRBD2 (5 bases each). V was trimmed by 1 base and J by 7 bases, leaving 14 bases between them. The CDR3 length is 15 residues. Germline loops: CDR1 LGHDT, CDR2 YNNKEL (reference sequence). The CDR3 spells CASSQAGPLGNEQFF. CDR3 nucleotides: TGTGCCAGCAGCCAAGCGGGACCTCTCGGGAATGAGCAGTTCTTC.

In this sample, this clonotype turned up many times. The chain joins TRBV29-1 to TRBJ2-3, with D tentatively TRBD2 (6 bases). CDR3 size: 13 residues. The V end was cut by 4 bases, the J end by 2 bases, with 10 bases between. From germline, CDR1 is SQVTM and CDR2 ANQGSEA. CDR3 coding DNA: TGCAGCGTTGTCCGGGAGTACACAGATACGCAGTATTTT. The encoded protein is CSVVREYTDTQYF.

This clonotype has ten or more counts. V is TRBV20-1 and J is TRBJ2-1; 8 bases fit TRBD2. The CDR3 totals 15 residues. In germline, CDR1 is DFQATT, CDR2 SNEGSKA (reference sequence). The J segment lost 0 bases and the V segment lost 6 bases, leaving 7 bases of the junction unmatched. In DNA form, the CDR3 reads TGCAGTGCGAAGCGGGGGATTGCCTCCTACAATGAGCAGTTCTTC. This translates into CSAKRGIASYNEQFF.